Listed below are T cell receptor beta chains from one sample, sequenced in a study of cytotoxic CD8 clonotypes in ibrutinib-treated CLL. The method was immunoSEQ multiplex PCR; TCRdb's version includes in-frame clones alone and lacks a portion of them. The repertoire consists of some 200,000 clones, with 79% occurring once and the leading ten covering about an eighth. The sample consisted of PBMCs, taken after 12 months of ibrutinib treatment. The receptors were sampled from a human donor with chronic lymphocytic leukemia. Each CDR3 is given with its conserved first and last residue. D genes are given only for firm matches. Where a row states a size, it is once, few, many or the class of an expanded clone; other rows omit it.

size: -; D: -; J: TRBJ2-7; V: TRBV6-1; CDR3: CASRAPPSKEQYF; DNA: TGTGCCAGCAGGGCCCCTCCTTCAAAGGAGCAGTACTTC
size: -; D: TRBD2; J: TRBJ2-7; V: TRBV10-3; CDR3: CAISGRREMGEQYF; DNA: TGTGCCATCAGTGGGAGGCGGGAGATGGGCGAGCAGTACTTC
size: few; D: -; J: TRBJ1-2; V: TRBV30; CDR3: CAWSVVGFYGYTF; DNA: TGTGCCTGGAGTGTAGTGGGCTTCTATGGCTACACCTTC
size: -; D: TRBD1; J: TRBJ1-4; V: TRBV5-1; CDR3: CASSEGQGQRFF; DNA: TGCGCCAGCAGCGAGGGACAGGGACAACGATTTTTT
size: -; D: TRBD2; J: TRBJ2-7; V: TRBV2; CDR3: CASSALLAGSYEQYF; DNA: TGTGCCAGCAGTGCCCTACTAGCGGGCTCCTACGAGCAGTACTTC
size: -; D: -; J: TRBJ1-5; V: TRBV19; CDR3: CASSMGGGRWDQPQHF; DNA: TGTGCCAGTAGTATGGGTGGGGGGCGCTGGGATCAGCCCCAGCATTTT
size: -; D: TRBD2; J: TRBJ2-3; V: TRBV30; CDR3: CAWSDRGGAGDTQYF; DNA: TGTGCCTGGAGTGATCGCGGGGGGGCAGGAGATACGCAGTATTTT
size: -; D: -; J: TRBJ2-7; V: TRBV5-3; CDR3: CARSLGSSPAAEQYF; DNA: TGTGCCAGAAGCTTGGGATCGAGCCCTGCCGCCGAGCAGTACTTC
size: -; D: -; J: TRBJ2-3; V: TRBV18; CDR3: CASSHGTPSTDTQYF; DNA: TGTGCCAGCTCACACGGGACTCCTAGCACAGATACGCAGTATTTT
size: -; D: -; J: TRBJ1-1; V: TRBV6-5; CDR3: CASRADTRNTEAFF; DNA: TGTGCCAGCAGAGCTGACACCAGAAACACTGAAGCTTTCTTT
size: -; D: -; J: TRBJ2-4; V: TRBV4-1; CDR3: CASSQPDPIAKNIQYF; DNA: TGCGCCAGCAGCCAACCGGACCCAATCGCCAAAAACATTCAGTACTTC
size: once; D: -; J: TRBJ1-1; V: TRBV4-2; CDR3: CASSQNVGAGLGTEAFF; DNA: TGTGCCAGCAGCCAAAACGTCGGAGCAGGGTTGGGCACTGAAGCTTTCTTT
size: once; D: -; J: TRBJ2-2; V: TRBV4-1; CDR3: CASSPGHLNTGELFF; DNA: TGCGCCAGCAGCCCGGGACACCTTAACACCGGGGAGCTGTTTTTT
size: -; D: TRBD1; J: TRBJ1-1; V: TRBV15; CDR3: CATSRDRTGGSPEAFF; DNA: TGTGCCACCAGCAGAGACAGGACAGGGGGCAGCCCTGAAGCTTTCTTT
size: -; D: -; J: TRBJ2-7; V: TRBV29-1; CDR3: CSGGGVHEQYF; DNA: TGCAGCGGGGGGGGCGTCCACGAGCAGTACTTC
size: once; D: TRBD2; J: TRBJ2-3; V: TRBV28; CDR3: CASTLAGGGQYF; DNA: TGTGCCAGCACGCTAGCGGGAGGAGGGCAGTATTTT
size: -; D: TRBD2; J: TRBJ2-5; V: TRBV10-3; CDR3: CATAPSSGRVQETQYF; DNA: TGTGCCACCGCCCCCTCTAGCGGGAGGGTCCAAGAGACCCAGTACTTC
size: -; D: -; J: TRBJ1-3; V: TRBV15; CDR3: CATSRDIGPAGNTIYF; DNA: TGTGCCACCAGCCGAGACATAGGGCCAGCTGGAAACACCATATATTTT
size: -; D: TRBD2; J: TRBJ2-7; V: TRBV6-5; CDR3: CASSAGGSSYEQYF; DNA: TGTGCCAGCAGTGCCGGGGGGAGCTCCTACGAGCAGTACTTC
size: few; D: TRBD1; J: TRBJ1-1; V: TRBV18; CDR3: CASSPGQANTEAFF; DNA: TGTGCCAGCTCACCGGGACAGGCGAACACTGAAGCTTTCTTT
size: -; D: TRBD1; J: TRBJ2-3; V: TRBV6-5; CDR3: CASSPGQGTDTQYF; DNA: TGTGCCAGCAGTCCTGGACAGGGCACAGATACGCAGTATTTT
size: -; D: TRBD2; J: TRBJ2-1; V: TRBV27; CDR3: CASRRPGLAGVYNEQFF; DNA: TGTGCCAGCAGACGGCCCGGACTAGCGGGAGTGTACAATGAGCAGTTCTTC
size: -; D: TRBD2; J: TRBJ2-7; V: TRBV18; CDR3: CASSPTSASSYEQYF; DNA: TGTGCCAGCTCACCCACTAGCGCTAGCTCCTACGAGCAGTACTTC
size: few; D: TRBD2; J: TRBJ2-1; V: TRBV9; CDR3: CASSMTSGRAFREQFF; DNA: TGTGCCAGCAGCATGACTAGCGGGAGGGCCTTTCGAGAGCAGTTCTTC
size: -; D: TRBD1; J: TRBJ1-2; V: TRBV19; CDR3: CASSPPHRGYGYTF; DNA: TGTGCCAGTAGCCCCCCGCACAGGGGATATGGCTACACCTTC
size: -; D: TRBD1; J: TRBJ2-7; V: TRBV5-1; CDR3: CASTGTGGDEQYF; DNA: TGCGCCAGCACCGGGACAGGAGGGGACGAGCAGTACTTC
size: -; D: -; J: TRBJ1-1; V: TRBV28; CDR3: CASNLKLIFTEAFF; DNA: TGTGCCAGCAATCTTAAGCTGATCTTCACTGAAGCTTTCTTT
size: -; D: -; J: TRBJ1-2; V: TRBV7-9; CDR3: CASSLIRGQDYGYTF; DNA: TGTGCCAGCAGCTTAATACGAGGTCAGGACTATGGCTACACCTTC
size: -; D: -; J: TRBJ2-7; V: TRBV11-2; CDR3: CASRRSAAGEQYF; DNA: TGTGCCAGCCGACGGTCGGCTGCGGGGGAGCAGTACTTC
size: -; D: TRBD1; J: TRBJ1-1; V: TRBV10-3; CDR3: CAISEERDSLQAFF; DNA: TGTGCCATCAGTGAAGAGAGGGACAGTCTTCAAGCTTTCTTT
size: -; D: -; J: TRBJ1-1; V: TRBV6-5; CDR3: CASSWGGTEAFF; DNA: TGTGCCAGCAGCTGGGGAGGAACTGAAGCTTTCTTT
size: few; D: -; J: TRBJ1-1; V: TRBV6-1; CDR3: CASSRAGGNTEAFF; DNA: TGTGCCAGCAGCCGCGCGGGGGGGAACACTGAAGCTTTCTTT
size: -; D: -; J: TRBJ2-1; V: TRBV7-9; CDR3: CASSLAANEQFF; DNA: TGTGCCAGCAGCTTAGCGGCCAATGAGCAGTTCTTC
size: -; D: -; J: TRBJ2-1; V: TRBV6-1; CDR3: CASRGLYNEQFF; DNA: TGTGCCAGCAGGGGGCTTTACAATGAGCAGTTCTTC
size: -; D: -; J: TRBJ2-7; V: TRBV11-2; CDR3: CASRYGRGSSYEQYF; DNA: TGTGCCAGCAGATACGGACGGGGAAGCTCCTACGAGCAGTACTTC
size: -; D: TRBD1; J: TRBJ1-3; V: TRBV6-1; CDR3: CASILGWTGTDTIYF; DNA: TGTGCCAGCATACTGGGCTGGACAGGGACGGACACCATATATTTT
size: -; D: TRBD1; J: TRBJ1-2; V: TRBV7-9; CDR3: CASSLGQSLWGYTF; DNA: TGTGCCAGCAGCCTGGGACAGTCCTTATGGGGCTACACCTTC
size: few; D: -; J: TRBJ1-5; V: TRBV4-1; CDR3: CASSRGPSSNQPQHF; DNA: TGCGCCAGCAGCCGCGGGCCATCTAGCAATCAGCCCCAGCATTTT
size: -; D: -; J: TRBJ1-2; V: TRBV5-1; CDR3: CASSLKDYGYTF; DNA: TGCGCCAGCAGCTTGAAGGATTATGGCTACACCTTC
size: -; D: -; J: TRBJ1-5; V: TRBV4-1; CDR3: CASSLFTGVSNQPQHF; DNA: TGCGCCAGCAGCCTTTTCACAGGCGTTAGCAATCAGCCCCAGCATTTT
size: -; D: TRBD2; J: TRBJ2-5; V: TRBV27; CDR3: CASRGLAGGGETQYF; DNA: TGTGCCAGCAGGGGGCTGGCGGGAGGGGGGGAGACCCAGTACTTC
size: -; D: -; J: TRBJ2-5; V: TRBV7-6; CDR3: CASTNSPGGAETQYF; DNA: TGTGCCAGCACCAATAGCCCCGGTGGAGCAGAGACCCAGTACTTC
size: -; D: -; J: TRBJ2-2; V: TRBV7-3; CDR3: CASSFPPTSNTGELFF; DNA: TGTGCCAGCAGCTTCCCCCCAACGTCGAACACCGGGGAGCTGTTTTTT
size: -; D: -; J: TRBJ1-2; V: TRBV7-6; CDR3: CASSLKEANYGYTF; DNA: TGTGCCAGCAGCTTAAAGGAGGCGAACTATGGCTACACCTTC
size: -; D: -; J: TRBJ1-5; V: TRBV7-6; CDR3: CASSPGGGRSSGQPQHF; DNA: TGTGCCAGCAGCCCGGGGGGGGGTAGGAGCTCCGGTCAGCCCCAGCATTTT
size: -; D: TRBD2; J: TRBJ2-1; V: TRBV27; CDR3: CASSSGTTSGEQFF; DNA: TGTGCCAGCAGCAGCGGGACTACCTCCGGTGAGCAGTTCTTC
size: -; D: -; J: TRBJ2-3; V: TRBV7-7; CDR3: CASSLDFTDTQYF; DNA: TGTGCTAGCAGCTTAGATTTCACAGATACGCAGTATTTT
size: -; D: TRBD2; J: TRBJ2-1; V: TRBV5-6; CDR3: CATRRSGGYNEQFF; DNA: TGTGCCACGCGGCGTAGCGGGGGGTACAATGAGCAGTTCTTC
size: -; D: -; J: TRBJ2-7; V: TRBV28; CDR3: CASRGRPYEQYF; DNA: TGTGCCAGCAGGGGCCGACCCTACGAGCAGTACTTC
size: few; D: -; J: TRBJ2-2; V: TRBV21-1; CDR3: CASSPRRTAKNTGELFF; DNA: TGTGCCAGCAGCCCTAGGAGGACAGCTAAGAACACCGGGGAGCTGTTTTTT
size: -; D: -; J: TRBJ2-7; V: TRBV11-2; CDR3: CASSLGSYEQYF; DNA: TGTGCCAGCAGCTTAGGCTCCTACGAGCAGTACTTC